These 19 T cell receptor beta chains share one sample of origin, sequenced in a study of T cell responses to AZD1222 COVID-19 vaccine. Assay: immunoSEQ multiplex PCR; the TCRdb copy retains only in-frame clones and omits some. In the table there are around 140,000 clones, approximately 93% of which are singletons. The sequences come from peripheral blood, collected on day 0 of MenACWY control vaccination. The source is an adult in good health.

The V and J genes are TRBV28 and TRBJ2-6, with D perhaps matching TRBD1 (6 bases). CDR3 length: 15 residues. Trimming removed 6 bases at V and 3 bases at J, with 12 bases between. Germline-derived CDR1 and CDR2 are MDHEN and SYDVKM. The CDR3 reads CASRSTGFGANVLTF. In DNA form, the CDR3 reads TGTGCCAGCAGGTCTACAGGGTTTGGGGCCAACGTCCTGACTTTC.

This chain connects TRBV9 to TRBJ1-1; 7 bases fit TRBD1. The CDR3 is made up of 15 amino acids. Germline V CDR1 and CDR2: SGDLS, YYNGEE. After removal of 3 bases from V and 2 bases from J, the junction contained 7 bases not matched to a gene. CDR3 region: CASSARDRLNTEAFF. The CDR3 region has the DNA TGTGCCAGCAGCGCAAGGGACAGACTAAACACTGAAGCTTTCTTT.

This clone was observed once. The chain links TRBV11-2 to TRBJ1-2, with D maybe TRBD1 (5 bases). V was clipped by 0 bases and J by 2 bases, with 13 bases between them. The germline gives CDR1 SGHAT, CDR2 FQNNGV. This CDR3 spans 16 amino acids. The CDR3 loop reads CASSLDVGWDNYGYTF. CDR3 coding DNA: TGTGCCAGCAGCTTAGATGTTGGGTGGGACAACTATGGCTACACCTTC.

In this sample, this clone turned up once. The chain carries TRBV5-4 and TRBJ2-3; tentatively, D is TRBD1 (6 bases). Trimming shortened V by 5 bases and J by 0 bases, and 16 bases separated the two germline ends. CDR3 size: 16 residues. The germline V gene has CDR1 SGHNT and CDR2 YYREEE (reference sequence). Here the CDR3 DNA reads TGTGCCAGCAGGTCGGGGACACTGACTAGCACAGATACGCAGTATTTT. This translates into CASRSGTLTSTDTQYF.

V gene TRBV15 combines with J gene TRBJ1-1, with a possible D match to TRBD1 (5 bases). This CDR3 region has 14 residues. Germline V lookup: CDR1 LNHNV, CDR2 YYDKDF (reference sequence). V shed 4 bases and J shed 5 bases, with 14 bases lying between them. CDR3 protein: CATSIKAGPTEAFF. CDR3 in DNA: TGTGCCACCAGCATTAAGGCGGGGCCGACTGAAGCTTTCTTT.

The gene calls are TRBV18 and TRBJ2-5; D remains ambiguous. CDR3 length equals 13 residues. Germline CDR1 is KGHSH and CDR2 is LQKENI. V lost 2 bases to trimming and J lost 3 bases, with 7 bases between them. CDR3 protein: CASSPGVKETQYF. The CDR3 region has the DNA TGTGCCAGCTCACCAGGGGTAAAAGAGACCCAGTACTTC.

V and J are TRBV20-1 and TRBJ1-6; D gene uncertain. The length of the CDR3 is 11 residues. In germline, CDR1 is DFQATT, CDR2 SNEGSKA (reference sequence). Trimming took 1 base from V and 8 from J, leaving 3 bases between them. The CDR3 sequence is CSARGDSPLHF. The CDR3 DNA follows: TGCAGTGCTAGAGGTGATTCACCCCTCCACTTT.

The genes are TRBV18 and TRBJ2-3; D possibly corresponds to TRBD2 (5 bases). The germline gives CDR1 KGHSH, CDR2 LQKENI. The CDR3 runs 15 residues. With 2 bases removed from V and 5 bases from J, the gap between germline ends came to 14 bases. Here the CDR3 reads CASSPSLASRDTQYF. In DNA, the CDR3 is TGTGCCAGCTCACCATCTCTGGCTAGCCGAGATACGCAGTATTTT.

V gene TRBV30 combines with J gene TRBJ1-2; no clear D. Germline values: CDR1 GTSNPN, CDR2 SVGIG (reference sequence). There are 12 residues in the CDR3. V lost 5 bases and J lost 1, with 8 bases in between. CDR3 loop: CAWAIFNYGYTF. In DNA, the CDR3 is TGTGCCTGGGCAATTTTTAACTATGGCTACACCTTC.

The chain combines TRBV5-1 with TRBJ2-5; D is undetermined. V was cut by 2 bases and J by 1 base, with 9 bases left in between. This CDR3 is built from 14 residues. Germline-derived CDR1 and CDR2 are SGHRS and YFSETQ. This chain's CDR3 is CASSFLTLQETQYF. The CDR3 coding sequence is TGCGCCAGCAGCTTTTTGACACTCCAAGAGACCCAGTACTTC.

CDR3 nucleotide sequence: TGTGCCAGCGGCGGACTGCTGAGCTCTGGAAACACCATATATTTT. Protein sequence: CASGGLLSSGNTIYF. The chain couples TRBV25-1 to TRBJ1-3; D remains unclear. Deletions cut 8 bases from V and 0 bases from J, with 14 bases between. The germline gives CDR1 MGHDK, CDR2 SYGVNS. This CDR3 region has 15 residues.

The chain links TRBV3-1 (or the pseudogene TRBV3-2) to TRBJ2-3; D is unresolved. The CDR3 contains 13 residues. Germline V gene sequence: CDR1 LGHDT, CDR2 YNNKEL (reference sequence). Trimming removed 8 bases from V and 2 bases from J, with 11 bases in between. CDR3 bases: TGTGCCAGCGCGCCACTAAACACAGATACGCAGTATTTT. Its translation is CASAPLNTDTQYF.

As DNA, the CDR3 is TGTGCCCCCTCATCCAGGGGACATAGCAATCAGCCCCAGCATTTT. This sequence encodes CAPSSRGHSNQPQHF. J is TRBJ1-5 and V is TRBV24-1; a possible D gene is TRBD1 (6 bases). From germline, CDR1 is KGHDR and CDR2 SFDVKD. The germline V and J ends were trimmed by 12 bases and 0 bases, with 17 bases remaining between them. The length of the CDR3 is 15 residues.

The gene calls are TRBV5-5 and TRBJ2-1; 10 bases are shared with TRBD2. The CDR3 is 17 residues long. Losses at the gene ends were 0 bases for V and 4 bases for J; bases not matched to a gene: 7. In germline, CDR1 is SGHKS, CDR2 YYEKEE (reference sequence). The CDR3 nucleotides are TGTGCCAGCAGCTTGGCAAGGACTAGCGGAACTTACAATGAGCAGTTCTTC. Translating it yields CASSLARTSGTYNEQFF.

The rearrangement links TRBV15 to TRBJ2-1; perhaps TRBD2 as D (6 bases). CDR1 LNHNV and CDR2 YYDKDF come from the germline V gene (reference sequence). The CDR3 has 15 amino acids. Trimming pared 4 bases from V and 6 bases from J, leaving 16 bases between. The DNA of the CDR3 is TGTGCCACCAGCATTTCGAAGGCGGGATTCAATGAGCAGTTCTTC. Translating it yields CATSISKAGFNEQFF.

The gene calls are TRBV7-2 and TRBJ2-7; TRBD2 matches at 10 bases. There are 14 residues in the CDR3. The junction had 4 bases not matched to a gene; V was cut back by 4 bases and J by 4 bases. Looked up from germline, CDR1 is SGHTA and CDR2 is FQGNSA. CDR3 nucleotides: TGTGCCAGCAGCTCTATGACTAGCGGGTACGAGCAGTACTTC. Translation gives CASSSMTSGYEQYF.

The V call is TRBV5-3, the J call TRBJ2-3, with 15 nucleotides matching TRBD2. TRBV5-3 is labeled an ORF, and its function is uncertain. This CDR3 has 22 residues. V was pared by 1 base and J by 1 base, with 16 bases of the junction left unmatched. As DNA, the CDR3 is TGTGCCAGAAGCTTGATCACACGGGGACTAGCGGGAGGAGTACACCGCACAGATACGCAGTATTTT. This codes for CARSLITRGLAGGVHRTDTQYF.

The CDR3 DNA reads as TGTGCCACCGGGCCCCGGGACAATTCCTACGAGCAGTACTTC. The encoded protein is CATGPRDNSYEQYF. The chain uses TRBV24-1 and TRBJ2-7; TRBD1 might be the D (6 bases). The CDR3 has 14 residues. CDR1 is KGHDR and CDR2 is SFDVKD in the germline V gene. The V end lost 9 bases, the J end lost 1 base, and 15 bases lay between the germline ends.

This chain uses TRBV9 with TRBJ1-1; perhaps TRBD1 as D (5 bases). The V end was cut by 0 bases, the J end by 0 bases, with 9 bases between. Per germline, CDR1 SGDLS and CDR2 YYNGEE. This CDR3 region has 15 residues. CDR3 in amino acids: CASSVVGAVNTEAFF. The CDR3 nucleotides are TGTGCCAGCAGCGTAGTAGGGGCGGTGAACACTGAAGCTTTCTTT.